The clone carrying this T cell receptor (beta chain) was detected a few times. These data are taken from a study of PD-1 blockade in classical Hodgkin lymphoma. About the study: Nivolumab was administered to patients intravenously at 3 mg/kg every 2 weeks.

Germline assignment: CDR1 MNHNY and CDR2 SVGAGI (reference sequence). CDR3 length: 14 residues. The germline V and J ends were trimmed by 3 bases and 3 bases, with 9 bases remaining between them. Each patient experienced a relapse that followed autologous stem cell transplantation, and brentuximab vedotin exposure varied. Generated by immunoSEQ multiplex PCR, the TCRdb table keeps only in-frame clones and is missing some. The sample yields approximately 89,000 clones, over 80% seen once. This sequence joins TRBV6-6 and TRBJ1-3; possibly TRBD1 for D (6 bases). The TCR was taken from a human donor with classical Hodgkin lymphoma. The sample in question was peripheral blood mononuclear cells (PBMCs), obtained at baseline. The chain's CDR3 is CASSYLGHGNTIYF. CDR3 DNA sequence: TGTGCCAGCAGTTATTTGGGACATGGAAACACCATATATTTT.